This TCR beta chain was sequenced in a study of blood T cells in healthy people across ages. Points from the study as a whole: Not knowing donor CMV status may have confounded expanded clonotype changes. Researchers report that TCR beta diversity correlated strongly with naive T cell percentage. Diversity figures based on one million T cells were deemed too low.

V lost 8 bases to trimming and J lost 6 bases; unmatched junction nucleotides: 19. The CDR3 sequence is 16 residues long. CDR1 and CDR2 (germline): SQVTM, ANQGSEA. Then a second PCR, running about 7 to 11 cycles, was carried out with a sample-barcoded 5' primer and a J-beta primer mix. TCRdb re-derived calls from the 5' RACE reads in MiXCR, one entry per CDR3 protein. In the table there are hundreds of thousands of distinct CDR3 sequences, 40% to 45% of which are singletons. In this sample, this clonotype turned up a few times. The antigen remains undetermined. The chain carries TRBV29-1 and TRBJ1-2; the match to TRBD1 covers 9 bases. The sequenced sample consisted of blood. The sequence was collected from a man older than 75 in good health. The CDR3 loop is CSSTGAWTGESHGYTF. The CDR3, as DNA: TGCAGCTCTACTGGGGCGTGGACAGGGGAATCCCATGGCTACACCTTC.